This entry is about one T cell receptor beta chain. Germline assignment: CDR1 MDHEN and CDR2 SYDVKM. With 6 bases clipped from V and 5 bases from J, the junction kept 7 bases outside the gene matches. This CDR3 has 15 residues. The data stem from a study of blood T cell repertoires in COVID-19. On the study more broadly: Material from acute and convalescent COVID-19 was sourced from the United States, Italy and Spain.

TCRdb's table, derived via immunoSEQ multiplex PCR, lists solely in-frame clones and lacks some. The table lists 200,000 to 250,000 clones, 84% of them singletons, with around 2.7% in the top ten. The sequencing input was peripheral blood. This receptor was taken from a woman aged 25 to 39 who had recovered from COVID-19. The chain combines TRBV28 with TRBJ2-1; 10 bases are shared with TRBD1. CDR3 sequence (DNA): TGTGCCAGCAGCTCGGGACAGGGGAGCAACAATGAGCAGTTCTTC. This translates into CASSSGQGSNNEQFF.